This section outlines one T cell receptor beta chain sequence together with its context. This clone's antigen is unknown. The junction does not match germline at one end; this may be a read error. TCR beta VDJ combination and CDR3 sequence profiling used genomic DNA as the template. TCR repertoire sequencing was run on an Illumina HiSeq 2000. In the authors' own workflow: TRBV/TRBJ rearrangement plots, CDR3 size and DJ length profiles, and Simpson's diversity index were used to evaluate the repertoires. Whichever DNA sequence was most abundant in the deep sequencing data was defined as the immunodominant clone. CDR3 amino acid sequences were screened for sharing across subjects and were compared with published repertoires and the VDJdb database. The public reads were run again by TCRdb, first through fastp at Q25 and then through MiXCR, and only productive beta chains were kept. Every distinct CDR3 protein forms one entry, paired with its most common genes and DNA. V and J calls and clone size were set by TCRdb, not the authors. The sample has approximately 50,000 distinct CDR3 sequences on record, 55% to 75% of them singletons. Approximately 34% of the sample belongs to the ten largest clones.

The CDR3 numbers 13 residues from cysteine through phenylalanine. CDR3 DNA is the only sequence kept; it has 39 bases, read in frame from the first base. Via the germline V gene, CDR1 is SGHTA and CDR2 FQGNSA. The sample originates from a study of CD8+CD57+ T cells in acquired aplastic anemia (dated by TCRdb to the late 2010s). With regard to the full study: On average, sorted CD4+ and CD8+ cells yielded 2.5 to 3.5 ug of extracted DNA, with a range of 0.2 to 27.4 ug. Mean read counts for healthy donor samples were approximately 10 million for CD4+ cells and 11.0 million for CD8+ cells. Overall results and qualifications from the work: Although roughly 29 CD8+ CDR3 sequences were shared by patients and controls, these sequences appeared highly expressed in patients and within the immunodominant clones of patients. CD8+ Simpson's diversity did not differ significantly between patients and healthy controls (P=0.060).

In the study, sorted CD4+ and CD8+ blood T cells from patients with severe aplastic anemia and from healthy subjects underwent deep sequencing of TCR repertoires. Ficoll-Paque density gradient centrifugation was used to isolate peripheral blood mononuclear cells. Before DNA was extracted, CD4+ and CD8+ T cells were sorted using either FACS or magnetic beads. The sequence is built from TRBV7-2 and TRBJ2-7; the D gene identity is not certain. The sequence was obtained from a human donor in good health, serving as a control. Sequenced input: sorted CD4+, CD8+, or CD8+CD57+ T cells (not recorded which) from PBMCs. The sequenced DNA is TGTGCCAGCAGTTTAGGTAGCATGTACGAGCAGTACTTC. This encodes CASSLGSMYEQYF.